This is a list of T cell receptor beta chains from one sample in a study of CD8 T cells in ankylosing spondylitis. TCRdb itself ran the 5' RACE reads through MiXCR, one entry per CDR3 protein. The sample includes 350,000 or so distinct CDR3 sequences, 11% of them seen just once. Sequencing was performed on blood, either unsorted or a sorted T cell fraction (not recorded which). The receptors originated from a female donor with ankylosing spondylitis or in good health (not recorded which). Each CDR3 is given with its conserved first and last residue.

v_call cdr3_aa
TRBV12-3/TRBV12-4 CASSRQRSPLHF
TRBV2 CASTGPGAGQPQHF
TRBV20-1 CSARGVEGLDTEAFF
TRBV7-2 CASSLDGGASTDTQYF
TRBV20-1 CSARRQAGPSYEQYF
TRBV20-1 CSARDPREQFF
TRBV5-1 CASSLGVQQETQYF
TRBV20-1 CSARDSWRGTNGELFF
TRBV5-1 CASSSDRGYDNEQFF
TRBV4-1 CASSQDSLTRDTQYF
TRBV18 CASSLGTGVETQYF